This T cell receptor (beta chain) was observed in a study of blood T cell repertoires in COVID-19. For the study at large: Both acute and convalescent COVID-19 samples were obtained from the United States, Italy and Spain. Sample material is recorded as cDNA or gDNA derived from T cells, B-cell-depleted T cells, or PBMCs.

Germline CDR1 is LGHDT and CDR2 is YNNKEL (reference sequence). CDR3 length equals 16 residues. Unmatched junction bases numbered 5, after V lost 5 bases and J lost 5 bases. Authors' processing steps: By means of reference gene primer amplification, nucleated cell counts were estimated. The assay was immunoSEQ multiplex PCR, and TCRdb's table has in-frame clones only and misses some. The V and J calls and clone size come from that table; D and trimming were worked out from the DNA. The table records about 120,000 clones, roughly 85% of them present only once. The origin of this receptor is an elderly woman with acute or convalescent COVID-19. The sequencing input was peripheral blood. The chain couples TRBV3-1 (or the pseudogene TRBV3-2) to TRBJ1-6; TRBD1 agrees at 11 bases. CDR3: CASSRTGGPHNSPLHF. The CDR3, as DNA: TGTGCCAGCAGCAGGACAGGGGGCCCCCATAATTCACCCCTCCACTTT.